The 29 T cell receptor beta chains below all came from one sample that was sequenced in a study of blood T cell repertoires in COVID-19. The data were produced by immunoSEQ multiplex PCR, yet TCRdb's version contains in-frame clones alone and is incomplete. The sample has 230,000 or so clones, around 81% seen once. Sample: peripheral blood. These receptors were taken from a man aged 45 to 65 with active or convalescent COVID-19.

V and J are TRBV7-9 and TRBJ1-2; the match to TRBD1 covers 7 bases. This CDR3 has 16 residues. V lost 5 bases to trimming and J lost 2 bases; unmatched junction nucleotides: 11. Germline V gives CDR1 SEHNR, CDR2 FQNEAQ (reference sequence). CDR3 residues: CASSPPTGATNYGYTF. In DNA, the CDR3 is TGTGCCAGCAGCCCCCCCACAGGGGCGACCAACTATGGCTACACCTTC.

This chain uses TRBV9 with TRBJ2-1; D is undetermined. Germline values: CDR1 SGDLS, CDR2 YYNGEE. The V and J ends lost 0 bases and 0 bases respectively, with 7 bases between them. The CDR3 has 15 residues. The CDR3 DNA sequence: TGTGCCAGCAGCGTAGAAGTGAGCTCCTACAATGAGCAGTTCTTC. Amino acids: CASSVEVSSYNEQFF.

The chain links TRBV7-3 to TRBJ2-2; 9 positions agree with TRBD2. CDR1 SGHTA and CDR2 FQGTGA come from the germline V gene. This CDR3 region has 16 residues. V lost 4 bases, J lost 1 base, and 4 bases stayed unmatched. CDR3 bases: TGTGCCAGCAGCTCGGTAGCGGGGGTGAACACCGGGGAGCTGTTTTTT. It encodes CASSSVAGVNTGELFF.

V is TRBV12-3 or TRBV12-4 and J is TRBJ2-3; D unclear. This CDR3 contains 13 residues. Trimming shortened V by 0 bases and J by 8 bases, and 9 bases separated the two germline ends. Written as DNA, the CDR3 is TGTGCCAGCAGTTTAGCGGGCCAGAGTACGCAGTATTTT. This gives the protein CASSLAGQSTQYF.

The rearrangement uses TRBV9 and TRBJ2-3, with 7 bases that match TRBD2. In germline, CDR1 is SGDLS, CDR2 YYNGEE. After removal of 1 base from V and 4 bases from J, the junction contained 6 bases not matched to a gene. The CDR3 extends over 15 amino acids. For the CDR3, the DNA is TGTGCCAGCAGCGTAAACGTCGCGGGAGCAGATACGCAGTATTTT. Protein sequence: CASSVNVAGADTQYF.

The V call is TRBV9, the J call TRBJ2-3, with 12 bases that match TRBD2. Looked up from germline, CDR1 is SGDLS and CDR2 is YYNGEE. The CDR3 runs to 16 residues. Trimming removed 4 bases from V and 6 bases from J; junction bases left unmatched: 9. The CDR3 sequence is CASSLPSGGAEDTQYF. In nucleotides, the CDR3 is TGTGCCAGCAGCTTGCCTAGCGGGGGGGCGGAGGATACGCAGTATTTT.

The chain uses TRBV7-6 and TRBJ1-1; D may be TRBD1 (6 bases). The CDR3 loop spans 12 amino acids. From germline, CDR1 is SGHVS and CDR2 FNYEAQ. Trimming removed 5 bases from V and 8 bases from J, with 12 bases in between. As DNA, the CDR3 is TGTGCCAGCAGCCCACGACAGGCCGAAGCTTTCTTT. Protein product: CASSPRQAEAFF.

This clone was counted only a few times. The chain is built from TRBV4-2 and TRBJ1-3, with 7 bases matching TRBD1. The V and J ends lost 0 bases and 3 bases, in that order; junction bases with no gene match: 2. The CDR3 is 15 residues long. Germline CDR1 is LGHNA and CDR2 is YNFKEQ. This chain's CDR3 is CASSQETGHGNTIYF. CDR3 coding DNA: TGTGCCAGCAGCCAAGAGACAGGGCATGGAAACACCATATATTTT.

V is TRBV3-1 (or the pseudogene TRBV3-2) and J is TRBJ2-5, with 7 bases that match TRBD1. The CDR3 has 17 residues. From germline, CDR1 is LGHDT and CDR2 YNNKEL (reference sequence). V lost 0 bases, J lost 1 base, and 8 bases stayed unmatched. The CDR3 sequence: CASSQEVPGQPQETQYF. For the CDR3, the DNA is TGTGCCAGCAGCCAAGAGGTACCGGGACAGCCCCAAGAGACCCAGTACTTC.

CDR3 DNA: TGTGCCAGTGACTTAACCGGGAACAATAATTCACCCCTCCACTTT. Its protein is CASDLTGNNNSPLHF. V usage is TRBV6-5 and J usage is TRBJ1-6; D gene uncertain. In germline, CDR1 is MNHEY, CDR2 SVGAGI. The V end was cut by 9 bases, the J end by 5 bases, with 17 bases between. The CDR3 is 15 residues long.

The chain links TRBV28 to TRBJ1-2, with D perhaps matching TRBD1 (5 bases). Trimming cost V 7 bases and J 3 bases, with 18 bases left between them. The germline gives CDR1 MDHEN, CDR2 SYDVKM. This CDR3 has 15 amino acids. The CDR3 DNA follows: TGTGCCAGCAACTCACCCTGGGAGGGGCACTATGGCTACACCTTC. As protein: CASNSPWEGHYGYTF.

The CDR3 nucleotides read TGTGCCAGCAGCCCTCTTTGGACAGGGAAAAGTTCACCCCTCCACTTT. This sequence encodes CASSPLWTGKSSPLHF. The gene calls are TRBV5-8 and TRBJ1-6; 8 bases fit TRBD1. CDR1 and CDR2 (germline): SGHTS, YDEGEE. The CDR3 contains 16 residues. Trimming cost V 4 bases and J 9 bases; bases outside gene matches: 12.

This sequence joins TRBV3-1 (or the pseudogene TRBV3-2) and TRBJ2-7; 9 bases align to TRBD1. With V trimmed by 3 bases and J by 2 bases, 8 bases remained unmatched. This CDR3 comprises 16 residues. CDR1 LGHDT and CDR2 YNNKEL come from the germline V gene (reference sequence). The CDR3 sequence: CASSQTPGQGPYEQYF. Here the CDR3 DNA reads TGTGCCAGCAGCCAGACACCGGGACAGGGTCCCTACGAGCAGTACTTC.

This chain joins TRBV5-4 and TRBJ2-7, with 8 bases matching TRBD1. The V segment lost 1 base and the J segment 1 base; nucleotides outside the gene matches: 4. The V gene's germline CDR1 is SGHNT and CDR2 YYREEE (reference sequence). The CDR3 sequence is 15 residues long. The DNA for the CDR3 is TGTGCCAGCAGCTTGAGCGGACAGGGATCCTACGAGCAGTACTTC. It is translated as CASSLSGQGSYEQYF.

The chain links TRBV4-2 to TRBJ2-1, with 8 bases matching TRBD2. V dropped 1 base and J dropped 10; count of bases not matched to a gene: 6. CDR1 LGHNA and CDR2 YNFKEQ come from the germline V gene. The CDR3 is 14 amino acids. This chain's CDR3 is CASSQGVAGFEQFF. CDR3 DNA sequence: TGTGCCAGCAGCCAAGGAGTAGCGGGGTTCGAGCAGTTCTTC.

The V gene is TRBV7-9, the J gene TRBJ1-1; tentative D call: TRBD1 (6 bases). V was trimmed by 5 bases and J by 10 bases, leaving 17 bases between them. This CDR3 spans 13 amino acids. CDR1 and CDR2 from the germline V gene are SEHNR and FQNEAQ (reference sequence). CDR3 loop: CASSPREGERAFF. For the CDR3, the DNA is TGTGCCAGCAGCCCCCGGGAGGGGGAGCGAGCTTTCTTT. The full variable domain, completed using reference TRBV7-9 and TRBJ1-1, is DTGVSQNPRHKITKRGQNVTFRCDPISEHNRLYWYRQTLGQGPEFLTYFQNEAQLEKSRLLSDRFSAERPKGSFSTLEIQRTEQGDSAMYLCASSPREGERAFFGQGTRLTVV.

The chain recombines TRBV21-1 with TRBJ1-5; the D call of TRBD1 is as the table states it, not checked on the DNA. TRBV21-1 is reported as a pseudogene. This CDR3 contains 15 residues. The DNA of the CDR3 is TGTGCCAGCAGCTCATCACAGGGGAGCAATCAGCCCCAGCATTTT. This codes for CASSSSQGSNQPQHF.

The chain links TRBV18 to TRBJ1-2, with D possibly matching TRBD1 (6 bases). CDR1 and CDR2 (germline): KGHSH, LQKENI. The CDR3 has 12 amino acids. The V end was cut by 6 bases, the J end by 5 bases, with 10 bases between. The CDR3 bases are TGTGCCAGCTCCCAACAGGGTTATGGCTACACCTTC. It yields the protein CASSQQGYGYTF.

The chain combines TRBV20-1 with TRBJ2-4; 8 positions agree with TRBD2. Germline CDR1 and CDR2: DFQATT and SNEGSKA (reference sequence). Losses at the gene ends were 3 bases for V and 4 bases for J; bases not matched to a gene: 5. This CDR3 is 14 amino acids long. The CDR3 nucleotides read TGCAGTGCTAGTCTGGCGGGGGGAAAAAACATTCAGTACTTC. This codes for CSASLAGGKNIQYF.

The chain joins TRBV19 to TRBJ1-5; tentative D call: TRBD1 (5 bases). The length of the CDR3 is 16 residues. Deletions cut 1 base from V and 6 bases from J, with 16 bases between. Germline loops: CDR1 LNHDA, CDR2 SQIVND (reference sequence). CDR3 protein: CASSIGRGTGGQPQHF. CDR3 bases: TGTGCCAGTAGTATAGGACGGGGGACCGGGGGTCAGCCCCAGCATTTT.

This chain uses TRBV11-2 with TRBJ2-2, with D possibly matching TRBD2 (7 bases). From germline, CDR1 is SGHAT and CDR2 FQNNGV. This CDR3 is built from 15 residues. The ends were cut back, 6 bases at V and 7 bases at J, with 18 bases in the middle. The CDR3 DNA reads TGTGCCAGCAGACCAGACCGGGGGGCAAGCGGGGAGCTGTTTTTT. Translating it yields CASRPDRGASGELFF.

This chain connects TRBV18 to TRBJ1-1; TRBD1 aligns across 10 bases. Germline CDR1 KGHSH, CDR2 LQKENI. The V segment lost 4 bases and the J segment 1 base; nucleotides outside the gene matches: 3. The CDR3 length is 15 residues. The chain's CDR3 is CASSRTGGKNTEAFF. The CDR3 nucleotides are TGTGCCAGCTCACGGACAGGGGGTAAGAACACTGAAGCTTTCTTT.

This clone was seen a few times. The chain employs TRBV5-4 and TRBJ2-1; 15 bases are a match to TRBD2. Per the germline V gene, CDR1 is SGHNT and CDR2 is YYREEE (reference sequence). V trimming: 3 bases; J trimming: 6 bases; junction bases outside the gene matches: 7. The CDR3 runs to 17 residues. CDR3 region: CASSSGTSGGPSNEQFF. The CDR3 DNA reads as TGTGCCAGCAGCTCCGGGACTAGCGGGGGGCCCTCCAATGAGCAGTTCTTC. The full variable domain, in which reference TRBV5-4 and TRBJ2-1 provide the parts outside the CDR3, is ETGVTQSPTHLIKTRGQQVTLRCSSQSGHNTVSWYQQALGQGPQFIFQYYREEENGRGNFPPRFSGLQFPNYSSELNVNALELDDSALYLCASSSGTSGGPSNEQFFGPGTRLTVL.

This clone appeared a single time. V and J are TRBV30 and TRBJ2-1, with TRBD1 matching over 8 bases. This CDR3 has 15 residues. Germline CDR1 GTSNPN, CDR2 SVGIG (reference sequence). V trimming: 2 bases; J trimming: 0 bases; junction bases outside the gene matches: 3. CDR3 region: CAWSLTGGSYNEQFF. The DNA for the CDR3 is TGTGCCTGGAGTCTAACAGGGGGCTCCTACAATGAGCAGTTCTTC.

This rearrangement joins TRBV19 to TRBJ1-1, with D hard to call. V lost 4 bases and J lost 4, with 10 bases in between. Germline V lookup: CDR1 LNHDA, CDR2 SQIVND (reference sequence). The CDR3 runs to 13 residues. CDR3 bases: TGTGCCAGTAGTACCGACTACGCCACTGAAGCTTTCTTT. Amino acid sequence: CASSTDYATEAFF.

The chain joins TRBV19 to TRBJ2-4; 9 nucleotides match TRBD2. J gave up 6 bases and V 5 bases, and 5 bases lay outside the gene matches. Germline values: CDR1 LNHDA, CDR2 SQIVND (reference sequence). CDR3 size: 14 residues. For the CDR3, the DNA is TGTGCCAGTAGTGCGGCGGGGGGGGCAAACATTCAGTACTTC. Amino acids: CASSAAGGANIQYF.

V gene TRBV7-5 combines with J gene TRBJ1-2; TRBD1, the D gene given by the table, was not confirmed from the DNA. TRBV7-5 has pseudogene status. The CDR3 extends over 17 amino acids. CDR3 in DNA: TGTGTCAGAAGCTTGAAGGACCGGGACAGGGGACCCTATGGCTACACCTTC. Amino acids: CVRSLKDRDRGPYGYTF.

This clone was seen a handful of times. The gene calls are TRBV2 and TRBJ1-4; 12 nucleotides align to TRBD1. The CDR3 has 14 residues. With 6 bases clipped from V and 8 bases from J, the junction kept 4 bases outside the gene matches. Germline CDR1 and CDR2: SNHLY and FYNNEI. For the CDR3, the DNA is TGTGCCAGCAGGGGACAGGGGGCTGGAGAAAAACTGTTTTTT. It specifies CASRGQGAGEKLFF.

This chain links TRBV24-1 with TRBJ1-1; 9 bases line up with TRBD1. After removal of 2 bases from V and 9 bases from J, the junction contained 6 bases not matched to a gene. Germline V gives CDR1 KGHDR, CDR2 SFDVKD. There are 14 residues in the CDR3. This CDR3 is CATSDSGQGRQAFF. CDR3 DNA: TGTGCCACCAGTGATTCGGGACAGGGTCGACAAGCTTTCTTT.